The 15 T cell receptor beta chains presented below share a single source sample, sequenced in a study of early T cells in non-severe SARS-CoV-2 infection. TCRdb called the 5' RACE reads again in MiXCR, with one record for every CDR3 protein. The sample lists more than 15,000 distinct CDR3 sequences; roughly 5.4% were seen once. The starting material was whole blood, obtained at baseline. Receptor source: an adult who was a healthcare worker with PCR-confirmed SARS-CoV-2 infection or an uninfected control (not recorded which).

This clonotype has ten or more counts. The V and J genes are TRBV7-6 and TRBJ2-2; D not resolved. Germline assignment: CDR1 SGHVS and CDR2 FNYEAQ. There are 16 residues in the CDR3. V was pared by 1 base and J by 4 bases, with 13 bases between. CDR3: CASSLGVPSGTGELFF. The CDR3 bases are TGTGCCAGCAGCTTAGGCGTTCCGTCGGGCACCGGGGAGCTGTTTTTT.

This clonotype was recorded many times. This sequence joins TRBV12-3 or TRBV12-4 and TRBJ2-6, with D tentatively TRBD1 (5 bases). The germline V and J ends were trimmed by 6 bases and 9 bases, with 12 bases remaining between them. There are 13 residues in the CDR3. CDR3: CASSQGWNNVLTF. CDR3 in DNA: TGTGCCAGCAGCCAGGGTTGGAACAACGTCCTGACTTTC.

With regard to this clonotype: An end of the junction does not agree with germline; a read error may underlie this. The chain combines TRBV6-2 or TRBV6-3 with TRBJ1-5; D perhaps matches TRBD1 (6 bases). The CDR3 spans 13 residues. Germline CDR1 reads MNHEY; CDR2 reads SVGEGT. Written as DNA, the CDR3 is TGTGCCAGCCACAGGGATAGGAATCAGCCCCAGCTTTTT. Translating gives CASHRDRNQPQLF.

This clonotype was seen ten or more times. V and J are TRBV7-9 and TRBJ1-5, with D uncertain. From germline, CDR1 is SEHNR and CDR2 FQNEAQ (reference sequence). This CDR3 comprises 15 residues. V was trimmed by 3 bases and J by 0 bases, leaving 9 bases between them. The CDR3 region has the DNA TGTGCCAGCAGCTTGATGGGGAATAGCAATCAGCCCCAGCATTTT. It encodes CASSLMGNSNQPQHF.

This clonotype was seen at least ten times. This chain uses TRBV4-2 with TRBJ2-3; D might be TRBD1 or TRBD2, each matching 5 bases. Trimming removed 4 bases from V and 4 bases from J, with 15 bases in between. CDR3 length: 15 amino acids. Germline-derived CDR1 and CDR2 are LGHNA and YNFKEQ. This CDR3 is CASSRGTPLADTQYF. The CDR3 nucleotides are TGTGCCAGCAGCCGAGGGACCCCTCTGGCAGATACGCAGTATTTT.

This clonotype was observed many times. This chain connects TRBV29-1 to TRBJ1-1, with TRBD1 identical over 7 bases. CDR3 length: 14 residues. The V and J ends lost 4 bases and 1 base, in that order; junction bases with no gene match: 6. CDR1 is SQVTM and CDR2 is ANQGSEA in the germline V gene. CDR3 in DNA: TGCAGCGTTGCAGGGGGAGGTTCGAACACTGAAGCTTTCTTT. It specifies CSVAGGGSNTEAFF.

This clonotype is termed medium-sized. This chain connects TRBV19 to TRBJ1-5; D not resolved. The CDR3 spans 12 residues. V was cut by 9 bases and J by 0 bases, with 6 bases left in between. Germline values: CDR1 LNHDA, CDR2 SQIVND (reference sequence). CDR3 nucleotides: TGTGCCAGCACCTATAGCAATCAGCCCCAGCATTTT. Translated: CASTYSNQPQHF.

This clonotype was detected only a few times. This chain links TRBV11-2 with TRBJ2-1; no clear D. This CDR3 spans 15 amino acids. Germline-derived CDR1 and CDR2 are SGHAT and FQNNGV. V shed 5 bases and J shed 0 bases, with 11 bases lying between them. Here the CDR3 reads CASSMTLSSYNEQFF. DNA of the CDR3: TGTGCCAGCAGCATGACACTGAGCTCCTACAATGAGCAGTTCTTC.

This clonotype was seen a handful of times. The rearrangement uses TRBV12-3 or TRBV12-4 and TRBJ2-3; D possibly corresponds to TRBD1 (5 bases). The CDR3 is 14 residues long. Trimming shortened V by 1 base and J by 4 bases, and 9 bases separated the two germline ends. The CDR3 is CASSLGLTADTQYF. CDR3 nucleotides: TGTGCCAGCAGTTTAGGATTGACAGCAGATACGCAGTATTTT.

This clonotype was recorded a few times. The J gene is TRBJ2-7, the V gene TRBV7-9, with D possibly being TRBD2 (6 bases). The CDR3 has 15 residues. Germline CDR1 is SEHNR and CDR2 is FQNEAQ (reference sequence). V was pared by 1 base and J by 2 bases, with 12 bases between. In DNA form, the CDR3 reads TGTGCCAGCAGCTTAGGAGGCGGGGCGGCCTACGAGCAGTACTTC. Protein sequence: CASSLGGGAAYEQYF.

This clonotype is medium-sized within its sample. The rearrangement uses TRBV7-9 and TRBJ1-1, with D perhaps matching TRBD1 (5 bases). CDR3 length equals 13 residues. Germline V gives CDR1 SEHNR, CDR2 FQNEAQ (reference sequence). The V gene lost 5 bases and the J gene lost 0 bases, with 7 bases spanning the gap. CDR3 coding DNA: TGTGCCAGCAGCGTGACAGTGAACACTGAAGCTTTCTTT. Translation: CASSVTVNTEAFF.

This clonotype was observed a few times. The chain links TRBV4-3 to TRBJ2-7; 10 nucleotides match TRBD1. The V and J ends lost 4 bases and 1 base, in that order; junction bases with no gene match: 1. The germline gives CDR1 LGHNA, CDR2 YSLEER. The length of the CDR3 is 14 residues. CDR3 in amino acids: CASSRTGGSYEQYF. As DNA, the CDR3 is TGCGCCAGCAGCCGGACAGGGGGTTCCTACGAGCAGTACTTC.

At least ten counts were recorded for this clonotype. The rearrangement joins TRBV29-1 to TRBJ2-3, with 8 bases aligning to TRBD1. This CDR3 is 12 amino acids long. V lost 7 bases to trimming and J lost 4 bases; unmatched junction nucleotides: 4. Germline V gene lookup returns CDR1 SQVTM and CDR2 ANQGSEA. The DNA for the CDR3 is TGCAGCGCCCGGACAGGGTCAGATACGCAGTATTTT. It translates to CSARTGSDTQYF.

There are many counts of this clonotype. The chain employs TRBV11-1 and TRBJ2-5, with D possibly being TRBD1 or TRBD2 (6 bases each). CDR1 is SGHAT, CDR2 FQDESV, per germline (reference sequence). Trimming left V 5 bases short and J 1 base short, with 17 bases between. The CDR3 is 16 amino acids. CDR3 coding DNA: TGTGCCAGCAGCCGGACGGGGGCCAGGGGCCAAGAGACCCAGTACTTC. Translating it yields CASSRTGARGQETQYF.

This clonotype was seen ten or more times. The rearrangement joins TRBV7-6 to TRBJ2-1; a weak D match, TRBD2 (6 bases). V was clipped by 1 base and J by 8 bases, with 18 bases between them. The CDR3 length is 16 residues. Germline loops: CDR1 SGHVS, CDR2 FNYEAQ. Here the CDR3 DNA reads TGTGCCAGCAGCTTAGGAGGGTGGCGGGGATTAGATGAGCAGTTCTTC. Its translation is CASSLGGWRGLDEQFF.